This T cell receptor (beta chain) is from a study of shared clonotypes between healthy human individuals. About the study: With ages of 18 to 49, the donors were two women and a few men.

The study enrolled healthy HIV-negative adults without recent acute infections or vaccinations as donors. Every immunoSEQ plate was one replicate of a subset's evenly spread DNA. Assay: immunoSEQ multiplex PCR; the TCRdb copy retains only in-frame clones and omits some. Counted here are about 1 million clones, roughly 70% occurring once; the ten biggest clones make up 1.5%. The CDR3 extends over 16 amino acids. With 1 base removed from V and 6 bases from J, the gap between germline ends came to 17 bases. CDR1 is SGHDT, CDR2 YYEEEE, per germline. This chain connects TRBV5-6 to TRBJ2-1, with D perhaps TRBD2 (6 bases). Input material: memory CD4+ T cells sorted from blood. As for subset: CD45RA-negative fraction. This receptor was taken from a man in his late teens or twenties in good health. The CDR3 reads CASSLLGGDLSNEQFF. CDR3 DNA sequence: TGTGCCAGCAGCTTGCTCGGCGGGGATCTTTCCAATGAGCAGTTCTTC.